This T cell receptor beta chain was captured in a study of beta chain features in type 1 diabetes. Study observations and caveats: Insertion counts at VDJ junctions were lower in type 1 diabetes patients, who also showed more deletions there.

Sorting of CD4+ naive, central memory, regulatory and stem cell-like memory cells was performed via CD45RO/CCR7/CD25/CD127/CD95/CD27. Sort purity for all populations was recorded as exceeding 98%. cDNA synthesis used the whole RNA isolate, giving expressed TCRB sequences. The table came from immunoSEQ multiplex PCR; TCRdb's copy has only in-frame clones and leaves some out. The sample consists of 250,000 to 350,000 clones, around 13% of them appearing once. To note about this clone: Its antigen is as yet unknown.

The clonotype comes from a young man in good health. Sequenced sample: central memory CD4+ T cells from blood.

The CDR3 region has the DNA TGTGCCAGCAGCCCCCGGACTAGCGGGGAGACCCAGTACTTC. As protein: CASSPRTSGETQYF. The V and J genes are TRBV30 and TRBJ2-5; 11 bases align to TRBD2. Germline assignment: CDR1 GTSNPN and CDR2 SVGIG (reference sequence). V gave up 8 bases and J gave up 5 bases; unmatched junction bases: 10. The CDR3 runs to 14 residues.